This is a list of T cell receptor beta chains from one sample in a study of high-grade serous ovarian cancer treatment subgroups. TCRdb's table, derived via immunoSEQ multiplex PCR, lists solely in-frame clones and lacks some. This sample has 18,000 or so clones, with roughly four fifths found just once. Material: tumor tissue. All receptors come from a human donor with high-grade serous ovarian cancer. Both conserved end residues are part of each CDR3. The D gene is left open where the match is weak. The listing skips clone size in some rows; elsewhere it reads once, few, many or a size class.

>.|15|.|TRBV7-9|TRBJ1-2
CASSLRDGESYGYTF
TGTGCCAGCAGCCTGAGGGACGGAGAATCCTATGGCTACACCTTC
>.|15|.|TRBV11-3|TRBJ2-1
CASSLVTVSGNEQFF
TGTGCCAGCAGCTTAGTAACGGTGAGCGGGAATGAGCAGTTCTTC
>.|18|.|TRBV7-2|TRBJ2-4
CASSPSGGYPVAKNIQYF
TGTGCCAGCAGCCCGTCCGGGGGCTACCCAGTAGCCAAAAACATTCAGTACTTC
>.|15|.|TRBV5-4|TRBJ1-3
CASSLGRGLGNTIYF
TGTGCCAGCAGCTTGGGGCGTGGGCTTGGAAACACCATATATTTT
>.|13|.|TRBV28|TRBJ1-2
CASVRVDGYGYTF
TGTGCTAGTGTACGAGTAGACGGCTATGGCTACACCTTC
>TRBD2|15|.|TRBV29-1|TRBJ2-7
CSVEGTSTSGYEQYF
TGCAGCGTTGAAGGGACTTCCACTAGCGGGTACGAGCAGTACTTC
>TRBD1|17|.|TRBV19|TRBJ1-6
CASSPRTGGTMRSPLHF
TGTGCCAGTAGTCCCCGGACAGGGGGTACCATGCGGTCACCCCTCCACTTT
>TRBD2|17|.|TRBV5-1|TRBJ2-7
CASSRTSGASGTYEQYF
TGCGCCAGCAGCCGAACGAGCGGGGCTAGCGGCACCTACGAGCAGTACTTC
>TRBD2|15|.|TRBV30|TRBJ2-1
CAWTLTSGFYNEQFF
TGTGCCTGGACCCTCACTAGCGGGTTTTACAATGAGCAGTTCTTC
>TRBD2|16|once|TRBV7-2|TRBJ2-5
CASSFTSGPPQETQYF
TGTGCCAGCAGCTTCACTAGCGGGCCCCCTCAAGAGACCCAGTACTTC
>.|13|few|TRBV11-2|TRBJ1-5
CASSRGGNQPQHF
TGTGCCAGCAGTCGCGGGGGCAATCAGCCCCAGCATTTT
>.|13|.|TRBV19|TRBJ1-1
CASIPGQNTEAFF
TGTGCCAGTATCCCGGGACAGAACACTGAAGCTTTCTTT
>.|13|.|TRBV21-1|TRBJ1-5
CASSKDTNQPQHF
TGTGCCAGCAGCAAAGACACCAATCAGCCCCAGCATTTT
>.|13|.|TRBV19|TRBJ1-1
CASSKGGYAEAFF
TGTGCCAGTAGTAAAGGGGGGTACGCTGAAGCTTTCTTT
>.|15|.|TRBV28|TRBJ2-2
CASSPVGPSTGELFF
TGTGCCAGCAGTCCCGTGGGGCCTAGTACCGGGGAGCTGTTTTTT
>TRBD2|14|.|TRBV27|TRBJ2-7
CASSPSGSPYEQYF
TGTGCCAGCAGCCCTAGCGGGAGTCCCTACGAGCAGTACTTC
>TRBD1|14|.|TRBV28|TRBJ1-5
CASIDTGGNQPQHF
TGTGCCAGCATCGACACAGGGGGCAATCAGCCCCAGCATTTT
>.|16|once|TRBV11-3|TRBJ2-2
CASSLMEGGIAGELFF
TGTGCCAGCAGCTTGATGGAGGGAGGAATCGCCGGGGAGCTGTTTTTT
>.|14|.|TRBV7-9|TRBJ2-7
CASSLMAELYEQYF
TGTGCCAGCAGCTTAATGGCAGAACTCTACGAGCAGTACTTC
>.|13|.|TRBV27|TRBJ2-1
CASLAFGGNEQFF
TGTGCCAGCCTCGCGTTTGGGGGCAATGAGCAGTTCTTC
>.|14|medium-sized|TRBV4-3|TRBJ2-3
CASSRRASTDTQYF
TGCGCCAGCAGCCGTAGGGCAAGCACAGATACGCAGTATTTT
>.|15|.|TRBV7-9|TRBJ1-1
CASSPSPGRDTEAFF
TGTGCCAGCAGCCCAAGCCCCGGACGGGACACTGAAGCTTTCTTT
>.|16|.|TRBV7-2|TRBJ2-1
CASSLPRGREYNEQFF
TGTGCCAGCAGCTTACCGCGGGGGCGGGAGTACAATGAGCAGTTCTTC
>.|14|.|TRBV5-4|TRBJ2-3
CASSFAGTADTQYF
TGTGCCAGCAGCTTCGCAGGGACGGCAGATACGCAGTATTTT